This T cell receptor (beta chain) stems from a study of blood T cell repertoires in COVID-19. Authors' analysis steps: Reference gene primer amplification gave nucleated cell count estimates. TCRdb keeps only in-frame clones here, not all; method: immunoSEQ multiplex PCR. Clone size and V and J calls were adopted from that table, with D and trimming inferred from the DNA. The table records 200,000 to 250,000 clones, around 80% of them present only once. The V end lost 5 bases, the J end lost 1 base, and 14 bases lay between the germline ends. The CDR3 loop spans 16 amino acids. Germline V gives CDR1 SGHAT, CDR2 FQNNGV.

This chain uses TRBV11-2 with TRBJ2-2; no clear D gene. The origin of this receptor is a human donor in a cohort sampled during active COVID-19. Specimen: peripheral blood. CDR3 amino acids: CASSPLLSLNTGELFF. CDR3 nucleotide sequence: TGTGCCAGCAGCCCACTCCTGTCTTTGAACACCGGGGAGCTGTTTTTT.